Below, one TCR beta chain is given with its context. The antigen this receptor binds is unknown. No base quality values were provided; no much bigger clone lies one nucleotide off. V gives up 0 bases and J gives up 0 bases, and the segment between their germline ends measures 9 bases. The CDR3 starts with the cysteine, ends with the phenylalanine, and has 15 residues. Just CDR3 DNA is preserved here, 45 bases in frame from base 1. From a lookup of the germline V gene (reference sequence), CDR1 and CDR2 are SGHNT and YYREEE. To sequence the TCRbeta CDR3 region, genomic DNA was isolated from the sorted cells. TCRbeta CDR3 regions were sequenced using the immunoSEQ Assay. The clones in this table, taken by TCRdb from immuneACCESS, are in-frame only. Not every clone is retained; where verified, under half of the shortfall comes from an unresolved V gene, and the cause of the rest is unknown. This sample has fewer than 20,000 clones in its table, and approximately 83% of those were observed once. In total, the top ten clones hold around 12% of the sample.

This specimen belongs to a study of OX40 agonist ivuxolimab in advanced cancers. Looking at the study overall: The costimulatory receptor OX40 (CD134) was targeted by ivuxolimab, a fully human IgG2 agonistic monoclonal antibody. Intravenous ivuxolimab was administered to patients every 2 weeks at six dose levels: 0.01, 0.1, 0.3, 1.5, 3 and 10 mg/kg. Of the 52 patients in dose escalation, some 20 had hepatocellular carcinoma, some 15 had melanoma, 9 had renal cell carcinoma and 9 had head and neck cancer. In the dose-escalation cohort, over 65% of patients were male, and the mean age was approximately 60 years, with a range of roughly 20 to 80. Patients were allowed to have had prior anti-PD-1, anti-PD-L1 or anti-CTLA-4 therapy, and 30% to 50% of the dose-escalation patients had previously received checkpoint inhibitors. Partial responses occurred in three dose-escalation patients: two with cutaneous melanoma and one with hepatocellular carcinoma. The point of sequencing TCRbeta in the periphery was to test whether ivuxolimab changed TCR sequence diversity and drove clonal T-cell expansion. The paper reports the monotherapy dose-escalation portion (N of about 54 patients) of the phase I ivuxolimab trial. General findings and caveats noted by the study authors: On average, CD8+ T cells showed more expanded clones than CD4+ T cells after ivuxolimab. In the 0.1-3.0 mg/kg groups, partial responders had among the lowest normalized peripheral clonal expansion, particularly in CD8+ T cells. The antigen specificity of the clonally expanded peripheral T cells was not determined. Clonal expansion of both CD4+ and CD8+ blood T cells was observed from baseline to week 6 at doses 0.1 to 3.0 mg/kg. Low levels of normalized T-cell clonal expansion were also shown by some nonresponding patients.

The trial excluded patients who had a history of autoimmune disease or who were on systemic immunosuppression. Peripheral blood for TCR sequencing was drawn from every dose cohort at baseline, at cycle 4 day 1 and at cycle 7 day 1. Samples came from an open-label, multicenter, first-in-human phase I dose-escalation trial of ivuxolimab. Adults with locally advanced or metastatic melanoma, renal cell, hepatocellular, or head and neck squamous cell carcinoma were enrolled in the trial. CD4+ and CD8+ T cells were sorted separately from peripheral blood before TCR sequencing. The receptor was derived from an adult with an advanced solid tumor such as melanoma, head and neck, liver or kidney cancer. The chain is encoded by TRBV5-4 joined to TRBJ1-1, with the identity of the D gene unclear. This specimen consisted of CD4+ or CD8+ T cells sorted from blood, obtained in a trial of the OX40 agonist ivuxolimab. In nucleotide form, the sequence is TGTGCCAGCAGCTTGGTCCAGCCAATGAACACTGAAGCTTTCTTT. It translates to CASSLVQPMNTEAFF.